The rows below give T cell receptor beta chains drawn from one sample of a study of blood T cell repertoires in COVID-19. The assay was immunoSEQ multiplex PCR, and TCRdb's table has in-frame clones only and misses some. Of approximately 300,000 clones in the sample, 80% to 95% were seen once. Sequencing input: PBMCs or T cells enriched from blood (not recorded which). The receptor source for this set is a woman in her 30s who had recovered from COVID-19. The CDR3 runs from the conserved cysteine through the conserved F or W. A D gene is named only where the DNA matches it firmly. Rows give clone size only sometimes, using once, few, many, or a class for an expanded clone.

J | D | V | size | DNA | CDR3
TRBJ1-2 | - | TRBV27 | - | TGTGCCAGCAGCTTTCGGGGTCGCGATGGCTACACCTTC | CASSFRGRDGYTF
TRBJ2-7 | - | TRBV7-9 | - | TGTGCCAGCAGCCCACGTCAGGGACTCAACGAGCAGTACTTC | CASSPRQGLNEQYF
TRBJ1-5 | - | TRBV27 | - | TGTGCCAGCAGTTTAGTTGGCAGCAATCAGCCCCAGCATTTT | CASSLVGSNQPQHF
TRBJ2-3 | TRBD2 | TRBV3-1/TRBV3-2 | once | TGTGCCAGCAGAGGAGCGGGAGGGCCGTTGGGTACGCAGTATTTT | CASRGAGGPLGTQYF
TRBJ1-1 | - | TRBV28 | - | TGTGCCACCGCTCGGGGTACTGAAGCTTTCTTT | CATARGTEAFF
TRBJ2-2 | TRBD2 | TRBV28 | - | TGTGCCAGCCTTTATAGCGGGGGGATCACCGGGGAGCTGTTTTTT | CASLYSGGITGELFF
TRBJ2-1 | TRBD2 | TRBV19 | - | TGTGCCAGTACCCTCTCCACGGGAGGGAATGAGCAGTTCTTC | CASTLSTGGNEQFF
TRBJ2-5 | TRBD1 | TRBV14 | - | TGTGCCAGCAGCCAAATTCCTTACAGGGGGCCCGAGACCCAGTACTTC | CASSQIPYRGPETQYF
TRBJ2-3 | TRBD2 | TRBV6-2/TRBV6-3 | - | TGTGCCAGCAGTTATACTAGCGGGGGGGGGTATACGCAGTATTTT | CASSYTSGGGYTQYF
TRBJ1-2 | - | TRBV25-1 | - | TGTGCCAGCAGCTTCGTACAAGGCTACACCTTC | CASSFVQGYTF
TRBJ2-7 | TRBD2 | TRBV5-1 | - | TGCGCCAGCAGCTTGGCGACTAGCGGGAGCTTCGAGCAGTACTTC | CASSLATSGSFEQYF
TRBJ2-7 | - | TRBV19 | - | TGTGCCAGTAGTATAGTCGCAGGGGTATACGAGCAGTACTTC | CASSIVAGVYEQYF
TRBJ2-1 | TRBD2 | TRBV6-5 | once | TGTGCCAGCAGTTACTCGACAGCGGGGGGCTACAATGAGCAGTTCTTC | CASSYSTAGGYNEQFF
TRBJ1-5 | - | TRBV19 | - | TGTGCCAGTAGTATGGGCGCACAGGGAAATCAGCCCCAGCATTTT | CASSMGAQGNQPQHF
TRBJ2-7 | TRBD1 | TRBV27 | - | TGTGCCAGCAGTTTGACGGACAGGGGGATCGAGCAGTACTTC | CASSLTDRGIEQYF
TRBJ2-1 | TRBD2 | TRBV7-2 | - | TGTGCCAGCAGCTTAGTTCTTAGCGGGTTGAATGAGCAGTTCTTC | CASSLVLSGLNEQFF
TRBJ2-5 | - | TRBV10-3 | few | TGTGCCATTCAAGGGGCGGGGAGCCAAGAGACCCAGTACTTC | CAIQGAGSQETQYF
TRBJ1-2 | - | TRBV18 | - | TGTGCCAGCTCAAGCAGGGCTGATGGCTACACCTTC | CASSSRADGYTF
TRBJ2-5 | - | TRBV28 | - | TGTGCCAGCACCGGGGGACCTGTGGGGGAGACCCAGTACTTC | CASTGGPVGETQYF
TRBJ2-7 | - | TRBV27 | - | TGTGCCAGCAGTTCCGCCTTAGGGGCCTACGAGCAGTACTTC | CASSSALGAYEQYF
TRBJ2-5 | TRBD1 | TRBV7-2 | - | TGTGCCAGCAGCCTATCCTTGGGACAGACTCAAGAGACCCAGTACTTC | CASSLSLGQTQETQYF
TRBJ1-2 | - | TRBV15 | - | TGTGCCACCAGCAGAGAGTTCGGGCAGGGCCGCACTAACTATGGCTACACCTTC | CATSREFGQGRTNYGYTF
TRBJ1-1 | TRBD1 | TRBV4-2 | - | TGTGCCAGCAGCTGGGACAGGGGGAACACTGAAGCTTTCTTT | CASSWDRGNTEAFF
TRBJ2-2 | TRBD1 | TRBV24-1 | - | TGTGCCACCAGTGAACCGGGACAGGTGGCCGGGGAGCTGTTTTTT | CATSEPGQVAGELFF
TRBJ1-2 | - | TRBV4-2 | - | TGTGCCAGCAGCCAAGATGCAGGGGACTATGGCTACACCTTC | CASSQDAGDYGYTF
TRBJ2-5 | TRBD1 | TRBV7-2 | - | TGTGCCAGCAGCTCTAGACAGGGCCAAGAGACCCAGTACTTC | CASSSRQGQETQYF
TRBJ2-1 | - | TRBV11-3 | - | TGTGCCAGCAGCAAACGGGACACCGATGACAATGAGCAGTTCTTC | CASSKRDTDDNEQFF
TRBJ2-3 | - | TRBV7-9 | - | TGTGCCAGCAGTCCCCACGGTGGACAGTCGCTGGATACGCAGTATTTT | CASSPHGGQSLDTQYF
TRBJ1-6 | TRBD1 | TRBV30 | - | TGTGCCTGGAGTCTTCACAGGGGCAAATCACCCCTCCACTTT | CAWSLHRGKSPLHF
TRBJ2-7 | TRBD2 | TRBV5-6 | - | TGTGCCAGCAGCCAGGGACTAGATGCCATCTACGAGCAGTACTTC | CASSQGLDAIYEQYF
TRBJ2-7 | - | TRBV7-8 | - | TGTGCCAGCAGCGTGTCGAGGACATGGTTTTACGAGCAGTACTTC | CASSVSRTWFYEQYF
TRBJ2-7 | - | TRBV5-8 | once | TGTGCCAGCAGCTTGGCTGTGGGGGGTACAATCTACGAGCAGTACTTC | CASSLAVGGTIYEQYF
TRBJ2-2 | TRBD2 | TRBV2 | - | TGTGCCAGCAGGCCTAGCGGGGGGGCGACCGGGGAGCTGTTTTTT | CASRPSGGATGELFF
TRBJ2-5 | - | TRBV28 | few | TGTGCCAGCAGGGAGGGACCGAGGCGGTACTTC | CASREGPRRYF
TRBJ1-5 | - | TRBV30 | - | TGTGCCTGGAGTAGGCACGGGAAGTATCAGCCCCAGCATTTT | CAWSRHGKYQPQHF
TRBJ1-1 | - | TRBV7-2 | - | TGTGCCAGCAGCTTAATACGTCCGGGAAACACTGAAGCTTTCTTT | CASSLIRPGNTEAFF
TRBJ1-3 | - | TRBV11-2 | - | TGTGCCAGCAGCCCAGGGTCTGGAAACACCATATATTTT | CASSPGSGNTIYF
TRBJ2-2 | TRBD2 | TRBV24-1 | - | TGTGCCACCAGTGTCGAGCGATGGGGGGGTGCCACCGGGGAGCTGTTTTTT | CATSVERWGGATGELFF
TRBJ2-1 | - | TRBV28 | - | TGTGCCAGCAGTTTGGACGGGAGCTCCTACAATGAGCAGTTCTTC | CASSLDGSSYNEQFF
TRBJ2-7 | TRBD1 | TRBV19 | - | TGTGCCAGTACCTCTCACAGGGGTAGGAACGAGCAGTACTTC | CASTSHRGRNEQYF
TRBJ1-1 | - | TRBV4-1 | - | TGCGCCAGCAGCCCTTGGGAGGGCTCTTGGACTGAAGCTTTCTTT | CASSPWEGSWTEAFF
TRBJ2-4 | TRBD1 | TRBV4-3 | - | TGCGCCAGCAGCCAAAACCAGGGGGACATTCAGTACTTC | CASSQNQGDIQYF
TRBJ2-1 | TRBD2 | TRBV2 | - | TGTGCCAGCAGTGAAGTAGCTAGCGGGAGGGCCTACAATGAGCAGTTCTTC | CASSEVASGRAYNEQFF
TRBJ1-6 | - | TRBV4-2 | - | TGTGCCAGCAGCCAAGGCCCAGGCAATTCACCCCTCCACTTT | CASSQGPGNSPLHF
TRBJ2-7 | - | TRBV11-3 | - | TGTGCCAGCAGCTCCCACGACAGGCTTCCCTACGAGCAGTACTTC | CASSSHDRLPYEQYF
TRBJ2-2 | TRBD1 | TRBV7-2 | - | TGTGCCAGCAGTACCGACAGGGGGCGCGCCGGGGAGCTGTTTTTT | CASSTDRGRAGELFF
TRBJ1-1 | TRBD1 | TRBV19 | - | TGTGCCAGTAGTACCACCGGGACAGGGGGATTCGCTGAAGCTTTCTTT | CASSTTGTGGFAEAFF
TRBJ1-2 | - | TRBV2 | - | TGTGCCAGCAGTGATGGCTACTATGGCTACACCTTC | CASSDGYYGYTF
TRBJ2-5 | TRBD2 | TRBV7-6 | - | TGTGCCAGCAGCTCATATGGGACTAGCGGTTGGGAGACCCAGTACTTC | CASSSYGTSGWETQYF
TRBJ1-6 | - | TRBV7-2 | - | TGTGCCAGCAGGGAGGACAGACAGAATTCACCCCTCCACTTT | CASREDRQNSPLHF